This T cell receptor beta chain was sequenced during a study of patients and donors after allogeneic stem cell transplantation. The CDR3 has 11 residues. Germline CDR1 is SQVTM and CDR2 is ANQGSEA. V lost 4 bases to trimming and J lost 11 bases, with 12 bases between them. TCRdb used MiXCR to reprocess the RT-PCR reads, holding one entry per CDR3 protein. The sample shows roughly 200,000 distinct CDR3 sequences, around two fifths of them seen only once. The specimen was blood, either unsorted or a sorted T cell fraction (not recorded which). V and J are TRBV29-1 and TRBJ1-5, with D unresolved. The sequence was obtained from a human donor who was either an allogeneic HSCT recipient or a stem cell or donor lymphocyte infusion donor (not recorded which). It is not recorded whose cells these are; they may come from a transplant donor. The CDR3 here is CSVGSGEAQHF. The CDR3, as DNA: TGCAGCGTTGGATCGGGCGAGGCCCAGCATTTT.